This T cell receptor (beta chain) is drawn from a study of T cells in localized non-small cell lung cancer. General study findings and limits: Greater blood T cell density accompanied longer overall survival.

Details on this clone: Its target is unknown.

Profiling relied on immunoSEQ multiplex PCR, and the TCRdb table lists in-frame clones only, not all of them. Altogether 30,000 to 40,000 clones are present, around nine tenths being singletons, with the ten largest covering 4.2%. Germline V lookup: CDR1 SGHNT, CDR2 YYREEE (reference sequence). Trimming took off 3 bases at V and 8 bases at J, with 26 bases between the two ends. The CDR3 loop spans 17 amino acids. The J gene is TRBJ1-2, the V gene TRBV5-4; TRBD1 is a possible D gene (6 bases). This TCR was recovered from a woman aged 35-75 years with stage I lung adenocarcinoma. Here the sequenced sample was peripheral blood, taken before any cancer treatment. This chain's CDR3 is CASSWGGPGIPAGGYTF. CDR3 coding DNA: TGTGCCAGCAGCTGGGGGGGGCCAGGCATTCCAGCGGGAGGCTACACCTTC. Full variable domain (rest looked up from reference TRBV5-4 and TRBJ1-2): ETGVTQSPTHLIKTRGQQVTLRCSSQSGHNTVSWYQQALGQGPQFIFQYYREEENGRGNFPPRFSGLQFPNYSSELNVNALELDDSALYLCASSWGGPGIPAGGYTFGSGTRLTVV.